The subject of this entry is one T cell receptor beta chain. Its specificity is unknown. The data originate from a study of T cells in Graves' hyperthyroidism and ophthalmopathy. Diagnostic assessment was based on clinical symptoms, serum thyroxine and TRAb, thyroid ultrasound and orbital computed tomography. Amplification targeted TCR beta CDR3 regions from RNA transcripts. TCR CDR3 underwent first-round RT-PCR with the HTBI primer set. TCRdb called the multiplex PCR reads again in MiXCR, with one record for every CDR3 protein. The sample includes 490,000 or so distinct CDR3 sequences, 22% of them seen just once. Overall study findings and caveats: Most expanded thyroid clonotypes above 0.001 also appeared in blood. Onset of ophthalmopathy came a median 6.5 months after the model predicted it.

Sequenced sample: blood. This receptor was identified in a woman between 65 and 79 years old with Graves' ophthalmopathy.

CDR3 nucleotides: TGCGCCAGCAGTGAGACAGGGAGAAGTCAGCCCCAGCATTTT. Residues: CASSETGRSQPQHF. The rearrangement uses TRBV10-2 and TRBJ1-5; maybe TRBD1 (6 bases). Per the germline V gene, CDR1 is WSHSY and CDR2 is SAAADI. The V gene lost 2 bases and the J gene lost 6 bases, with 11 bases spanning the gap. The CDR3 is made up of 14 amino acids.